Presented here are 28 T cell receptor beta chains from one specimen sequenced in a study of beta chain features in type 1 diabetes. Reverse transcribing all isolated RNA meant expressed TCRB transcripts were sequenced. The repertoire was sequenced with immunoSEQ multiplex PCR; TCRdb's copy has only in-frame clones and lacks some. This sample has about 260,000 clones, with 68% found just once. Sequenced sample: naive CD4+ T cells from blood. These receptors were taken from a man under 40 in good health.

V usage is TRBV25-1 and J usage is TRBJ2-3; D unresolved. CDR1 and CDR2 from the germline V gene are MGHDK and SYGVNS. The CDR3 has 14 residues. Trimming stripped 3 bases from V and 0 bases from J, with 7 bases between. CDR3 sequence: CASSDSSSTDTQYF. The CDR3 nucleotides are TGTGCCAGCAGTGATTCGAGTAGCACAGATACGCAGTATTTT.

The CDR3 reads CAWSVQIDTQYF. The CDR3 DNA reads TGTGCCTGGAGTGTCCAAATAGATACGCAGTATTTT. This rearrangement joins TRBV30 to TRBJ2-3; D ambiguous. The V gene's germline CDR1 is GTSNPN and CDR2 SVGIG (reference sequence). Trimming removed 0 bases at V and 5 bases at J, with 6 bases between. This CDR3 spans 12 amino acids.

This clone has only a few counts. The J gene is TRBJ2-5, the V gene TRBV28; D unclear. The CDR3 loop spans 12 amino acids. V lost 5 bases and J lost 5, with 9 bases in between. Looked up from germline, CDR1 is MDHEN and CDR2 is SYDVKM. The CDR3 DNA sequence: TGTGCCAGCAGTCTTACGGAGGAGACCCAGTACTTC. This translates into CASSLTEETQYF.

The CDR3 sequence: CAWSVPRSYGYTF. CDR3 sequence (DNA): TGTGCCTGGAGTGTTCCCAGGTCTTATGGCTACACCTTC. The genes are TRBV30 and TRBJ1-2; D call uncertain. Trimming pared 0 bases from V and 5 bases from J, leaving 10 bases between. The CDR3 sequence is 13 residues long. Germline V gene data show CDR1 as GTSNPN and CDR2 as SVGIG (reference sequence). The full variable domain, in which reference TRBV30 and TRBJ1-2 provide the parts outside the CDR3, is SQTIHQWPATLVQPVGSPLSLECTVEGTSNPNLYWYRQAAGRGLQLLFYSVGIGQISSEVPQNLSASRPQDRQFILSSKKLLLSDSGFYLCAWSVPRSYGYTFGSGTRLTVV.

V is TRBV5-4 and J is TRBJ2-7, with 7 positions matching TRBD1. V was clipped by 4 bases and J by 2 bases; unmatched bases: 3. Looked up from germline, CDR1 is SGHNT and CDR2 is YYREEE (reference sequence). The CDR3 extends over 13 amino acids. CDR3 sequence: CASSQGQAYEQYF. The CDR3 nucleotides are TGTGCCAGCAGCCAAGGACAGGCCTACGAGCAGTACTTC. Together with reference TRBV5-4 and TRBJ2-7, the CDR3 gives the full variable domain: ETGVTQSPTHLIKTRGQQVTLRCSSQSGHNTVSWYQQALGQGPQFIFQYYREEENGRGNFPPRFSGLQFPNYSSELNVNALELDDSALYLCASSQGQAYEQYFGPGTRLTVT.

The chain recombines TRBV30 with TRBJ2-2, with D maybe TRBD2 (5 bases). The CDR3 has 14 residues. Trimming left V 8 bases short and J 5 bases short, with 18 bases between. CDR1 and CDR2 (germline): GTSNPN, SVGIG (reference sequence). CDR3 region: CAGAFPPGTGELFF. The CDR3 DNA reads as TGTGCCGGAGCCTTTCCCCCGGGGACCGGGGAGCTGTTTTTT.

The chain carries TRBV30 and TRBJ1-1; no definite D call. V shed 5 bases and J shed 5 bases, with 12 bases lying between them. Per germline, CDR1 GTSNPN and CDR2 SVGIG (reference sequence). This CDR3 comprises 12 residues. This CDR3 reads CAWANSGTEAFF. The DNA of the CDR3 is TGTGCCTGGGCCAATTCCGGAACTGAAGCTTTCTTT.

The chain is built from TRBV19 and TRBJ2-1; no clear D. Germline assignment: CDR1 LNHDA and CDR2 SQIVND (reference sequence). The length of the CDR3 is 14 residues. V lost 5 bases and J lost 4, with 12 bases in between. CDR3 residues: CASSLGRLYNEQFF. The CDR3 nucleotides read TGTGCCAGTAGTTTGGGCCGATTGTACAATGAGCAGTTCTTC.

The genes are TRBV29-1 and TRBJ2-5, with TRBD2 identical over 11 bases. This CDR3 is built from 16 residues. Germline loops: CDR1 SQVTM, CDR2 ANQGSEA. The V gene end was trimmed by 1 base and the J gene end by 5 bases; junction bases not matched to a gene: 9. The CDR3 nucleotides are TGCAGCGTTGAAGGGCTAGCGGGGGGACCGCGGGAGACCCAGTACTTC. This gives the protein CSVEGLAGGPRETQYF.

The chain links TRBV21-1 to TRBJ2-5; the D call TRBD1 from the table was never checked on the DNA. TRBV21-1 is a known pseudogene. CDR3 length: 15 residues. The CDR3 nucleotides read TGTGCCAGCAGCACGGCTGAACAGGGACAAGAGACCCAGTACTTC. It translates to CASSTAEQGQETQYF.

Here the CDR3 reads CASSPNRGEQFF. The DNA for the CDR3 is TGTGCCAGCAGTCCCAATCGAGGTGAGCAGTTCTTC. The rearrangement joins TRBV7-9 to TRBJ2-1; no clear D. Germline lookup yields CDR1 SEHNR and CDR2 FQNEAQ (reference sequence). V was trimmed by 6 bases and J by 9 bases, leaving 12 bases between them. The CDR3 totals 12 residues.

CDR3 sequence (DNA): TGCAGCGTTGTTGGTGGGCGGGGAGAGACCCAGTACTTC. Translating gives CSVVGGRGETQYF. V gene TRBV29-1 combines with J gene TRBJ2-5; weak D call: TRBD2 (6 bases). With 4 bases removed from V and 4 bases from J, the gap between germline ends came to 13 bases. Germline CDR1 and CDR2: SQVTM and ANQGSEA. The CDR3 extends over 13 amino acids. The complete variable domain, with remaining parts taken from reference TRBV29-1 and TRBJ2-5, reads SAVISQKPSRDICQRGTSLTIQCQVDSQVTMMFWYRQQPGQSLTLIATANQGSEATYESGFVIDKFPISRPNLTFSTLTVSNMSPEDSSIYLCSVVGGRGETQYFGPGTRLLVL.

The genes are TRBV30 and TRBJ2-5, with TRBD2 as a possible D gene (5 bases). The CDR3 runs to 15 residues. Per the germline V gene, CDR1 is GTSNPN and CDR2 is SVGIG (reference sequence). Trimming left V 0 bases short and J 4 bases short, with 15 bases between. The CDR3 spells CAWSVREGRRETQYF. The DNA of the CDR3 is TGTGCCTGGAGTGTACGAGAGGGTAGGAGAGAGACCCAGTACTTC.

This chain joins TRBV29-1 and TRBJ2-1; TRBD2 might be the D (5 bases). The ends were cut back, 0 bases at V and 2 bases at J, with 11 bases in the middle. CDR1 is SQVTM, CDR2 ANQGSEA, per germline. This CDR3 spans 15 amino acids. The CDR3 sequence is CSVEDWTEAYNEQFF. The CDR3, as DNA: TGCAGCGTTGAAGACTGGACGGAGGCCTACAATGAGCAGTTCTTC.

This chain uses TRBV5-1 with TRBJ2-5; D unresolved. In germline, CDR1 is SGHRS, CDR2 YFSETQ. Trimming pared 0 bases from V and 3 bases from J, leaving 3 bases between. CDR3 size: 12 residues. The CDR3 nucleotides are TGCGCCAGCAGCTTGGCCGAAGAGACCCAGTACTTC. Translation: CASSLAEETQYF.

Comments on this clone: Other DNA variants within this sample encode the same CDR3. The V call is TRBV7-2, the J call TRBJ1-5; 7 bases align to TRBD1. Germline V CDR1 and CDR2: SGHTA, FQGNSA. V gave up 0 bases and J gave up 1 base; unmatched junction bases: 0. The CDR3 spans 15 residues. DNA of the CDR3: TGTGCCAGCAGCTTAGCAGGGGGCAGCAATCAGCCCCAGCATTTT. As protein: CASSLAGGSNQPQHF.

This clone has just a few counts. The rearrangement joins TRBV30 to TRBJ2-7; D not resolved. With 0 bases removed from V and 2 bases from J, the gap between germline ends came to 11 bases. Germline CDR1 GTSNPN, CDR2 SVGIG (reference sequence). The CDR3 sequence is 14 residues long. The CDR3 spells CAWSVGSVTYEQYF. The CDR3 DNA reads as TGTGCCTGGAGTGTGGGTAGTGTGACCTACGAGCAGTACTTC.

This clone turned up a few times. The rearrangement uses TRBV29-1 and TRBJ2-5; TRBD2 might be the D (6 bases). Germline V CDR1 and CDR2: SQVTM, ANQGSEA. V was pared by 5 bases and J by 5 bases, with 12 bases between. CDR3 size: 12 residues. In DNA form, the CDR3 reads TGCAGCGTTCTGGGGGGTGGCGAGACCCAGTACTTC. Its translation is CSVLGGGETQYF.

This clone was picked up a small number of times. The germline gene is not matched at one end of the junction; a read error may be the cause. The CDR3 reads CASSQAPEETQYF. The CDR3 DNA reads as TGCGCCAGCAGTCAAGCACCGGAGGAAACCCAGTACTTC. The chain couples TRBV4-1 to TRBJ2-5, with D tentatively TRBD2 (5 bases). The CDR3 is made up of 13 amino acids. The germline V gene has CDR1 MGHRA and CDR2 YSYEKL.

J is TRBJ1-2 and V is TRBV20-1, with no clear D. The CDR3 sequence is 11 residues long. CDR1 and CDR2 (germline): DFQATT, SNEGSKA (reference sequence). Deletions cut 2 bases from V and 8 bases from J, with 9 bases between. The CDR3 coding sequence is TGCAGTGCTAGATTCTCCAAGGGCTACACCTTC. Translating it yields CSARFSKGYTF.

The sample holds one count of this clone. V is TRBV29-1 and J is TRBJ2-5; TRBD1 aligns across 10 bases. V dropped 7 bases and J dropped 6; count of bases not matched to a gene: 8. The CDR3 contains 13 residues. Germline V gives CDR1 SQVTM, CDR2 ANQGSEA. The CDR3 coding sequence is TGCAGCGCCGAAAGGACAGGGGGAAAGACCCAGTACTTC. This codes for CSAERTGGKTQYF.

The CDR3 sequence is CSVEDGLPTGRTKDTQYF. CDR3 nucleotides: TGCAGCGTTGAAGATGGACTCCCGACTGGGCGCACCAAAGATACGCAGTATTTT. The chain employs TRBV29-1 and TRBJ2-3; D is possibly TRBD2 (5 bases). Trimming removed 0 bases from V and 5 bases from J, with 24 bases in between. The length of the CDR3 is 18 residues. Germline loops: CDR1 SQVTM, CDR2 ANQGSEA.

The genes are TRBV9 and TRBJ2-3; D unresolved. The V and J ends lost 4 bases and 9 bases respectively, with 12 bases between them. The CDR3 runs 12 residues. The germline CDR1 and CDR2 sequences are SGDLS and YYNGEE. The CDR3 spells CASSPEVVTQYF. The CDR3 bases are TGTGCCAGCAGCCCCGAGGTGGTAACGCAGTATTTT.

A word on this clone: The same CDR3 is also encoded by other DNA sequences in this sample. This chain uses TRBV9 with TRBJ1-1; D is uncertain. Trimming shortened V by 0 bases and J by 0 bases, and 3 bases separated the two germline ends. From germline, CDR1 is SGDLS and CDR2 YYNGEE. This CDR3 spans 13 amino acids. CDR3 protein: CASSVDLNTEAFF. The CDR3, as DNA: TGTGCCAGCAGCGTAGATCTGAACACTGAAGCTTTCTTT.

The V and J genes are TRBV6-1 and TRBJ2-7, with D tentatively TRBD1 (7 bases). The CDR3 spans 14 residues. Deletions cut 3 bases from V and 7 bases from J, with 16 bases between. CDR1 is MNHNS, CDR2 SASEGT, per germline. CDR3 sequence: CASSDFQGGEEQYF. The CDR3 DNA follows: TGTGCCAGCAGTGACTTTCAGGGGGGTGAAGAGCAGTACTTC.

In this sample, this clone turned up once. The identical CDR3 is also encoded by other nucleotide sequences in the sample. The gene calls are TRBV20-1 and TRBJ2-3; unclear D gene. CDR3 length equals 11 residues. V gave up 1 base and J gave up 5 bases, with 4 bases separating them. CDR1 DFQATT and CDR2 SNEGSKA come from the germline V gene (reference sequence). For the CDR3, the DNA is TGCAGTGCTAGAGTCGGAGATACGCAGTATTTT. Translated: CSARVGDTQYF.

The chain uses TRBV29-1 and TRBJ2-5; D remains ambiguous. The germline CDR1 and CDR2 sequences are SQVTM and ANQGSEA. Trimming pared 6 bases from V and 6 bases from J, leaving 17 bases between. The CDR3 consists of 13 residues. The CDR3 loop reads CSVKDGYQQTQYF. The CDR3 DNA sequence: TGCAGCGTCAAGGACGGCTACCAGCAGACCCAGTACTTC.

The sample holds one count of this clone. This chain connects TRBV6-5 to TRBJ2-7; D gene uncertain. This CDR3 is built from 13 residues. V was clipped by 6 bases and J by 1 base, with 10 bases between them. Germline V gene data show CDR1 as MNHEY and CDR2 as SVGAGI. CDR3 sequence reads: CASSLERSYEQYF. The CDR3 nucleotides read TGTGCCAGCAGCCTGGAACGATCCTACGAGCAGTACTTC.